This T cell receptor (beta chain) was captured in a study of blood T cell repertoires in COVID-19. For the study at large: Italy, Spain and the United States were the sources of the convalescent and acute COVID-19 samples. Sources were T cells, B-cell-depleted T cells, or PBMCs; the material itself was cDNA or gDNA.

This CDR3 spans 11 amino acids. Looked up from germline, CDR1 is GTSNPN and CDR2 is SVGIG (reference sequence). V lost 8 bases and J lost 10; bases outside the gene matches: 8. Authors' analysis steps: Amplification from reference gene primers served as the basis for estimated nucleated cell counts. The table came from immunoSEQ multiplex PCR; TCRdb's copy has only in-frame clones and leaves some out. That table furnishes V, J and clone size, whereas the DNA furnished D and trimming. Of about 330,000 clones listed, over 75% were seen once; the top ten hold about 5%. The sequence came from a man younger than 45 who had recovered from COVID-19. Material: PBMCs or T cells enriched from blood (not recorded which). The chain has TRBV30 and TRBJ1-1, with 9 bases matching TRBD1. CDR3 sequence (DNA): TGTGCCGGACAGGGGTTTGCGGTAGCTTTCTTT. Translated, it gives CAGQGFAVAFF.